This T cell receptor beta chain was sequenced for a study of cytomegalovirus exposure and HLA in healthy donors. Background on the study: T cells numbering about 180 million yielded 117 million unique TCR beta sequences in an earlier analysis. Overall study results and limits: Among immune exposure information, only CMV serostatus was available. Clonal expansion was found to be greater in HLA-associated TCR beta chains than in equally common others in a later analysis. In a later analysis, donors in an Asian-associated ancestry cluster reportedly had fewer N-insertions in productive TCRs than the cohort mean.

In the case of this clone: Its antigen remains unknown.

The CDR3 has 15 residues. V was pared by 0 bases and J by 3 bases, with 12 bases between. Germline values: CDR1 MNHNS, CDR2 SASEGT. The PCR employed 60 Vbeta primers together with 13 Jbeta primers. The protocol was immunoSEQ multiplex PCR, while the TCRdb copy is restricted to in-frame clones and leaves out a portion. The data show around 94,000 clones, nearly 80% seen once. This chain connects TRBV6-1 to TRBJ2-7; a possible D gene is TRBD1 (8 bases). The source material was PBMCs. This clonotype was obtained from a woman aged 40 to 50 in good health and CMV-seropositive. CDR3: CASSEAHRGGYEQYF. CDR3 bases: TGTGCCAGCAGTGAAGCTCACAGGGGGGGCTACGAGCAGTACTTC.